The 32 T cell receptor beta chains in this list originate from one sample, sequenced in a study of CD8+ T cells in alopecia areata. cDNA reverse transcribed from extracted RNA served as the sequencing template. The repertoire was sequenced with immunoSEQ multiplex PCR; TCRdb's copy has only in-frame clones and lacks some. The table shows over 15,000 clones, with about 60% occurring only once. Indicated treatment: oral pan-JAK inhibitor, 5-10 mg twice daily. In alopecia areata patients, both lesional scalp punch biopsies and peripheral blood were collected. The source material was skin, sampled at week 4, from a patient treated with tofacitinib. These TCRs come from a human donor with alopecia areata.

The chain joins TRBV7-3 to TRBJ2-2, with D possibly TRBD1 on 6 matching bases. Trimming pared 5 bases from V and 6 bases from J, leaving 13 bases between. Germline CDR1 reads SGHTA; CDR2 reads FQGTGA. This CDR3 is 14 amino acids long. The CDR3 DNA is TGTGCCAGCAGCGAACTCCAGGGGCCCGGGGAGCTGTTTTTT. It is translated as CASSELQGPGELFF.

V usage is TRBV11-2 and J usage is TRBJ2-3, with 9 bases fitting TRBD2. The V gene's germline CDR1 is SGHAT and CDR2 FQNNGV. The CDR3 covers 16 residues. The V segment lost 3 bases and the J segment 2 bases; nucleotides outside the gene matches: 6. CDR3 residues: CASSLGSGGPTDTQYF. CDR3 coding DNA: TGTGCCAGCAGCTTGGGGAGCGGGGGGCCCACAGATACGCAGTATTTT. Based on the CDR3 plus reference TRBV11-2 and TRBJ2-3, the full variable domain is EAGVAQSPRYKIIEKRQSVAFWCNPISGHATLYWYQQILGQGPKLLIQFQNNGVVDDSQLPKDRFSAERLKGVDSTLKIQPAKLEDSAVYLCASSLGSGGPTDTQYFGPGTRLTVL.

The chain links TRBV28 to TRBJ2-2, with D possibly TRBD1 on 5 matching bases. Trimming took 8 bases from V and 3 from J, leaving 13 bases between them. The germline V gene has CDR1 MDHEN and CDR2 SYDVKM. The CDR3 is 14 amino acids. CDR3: CASPYRQHTGELFF. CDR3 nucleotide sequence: TGTGCCAGCCCTTACCGACAGCACACCGGGGAGCTGTTTTTT.

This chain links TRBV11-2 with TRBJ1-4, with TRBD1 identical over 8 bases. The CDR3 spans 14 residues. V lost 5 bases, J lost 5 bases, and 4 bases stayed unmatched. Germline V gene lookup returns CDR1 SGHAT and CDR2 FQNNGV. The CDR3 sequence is CASSNRGGNEKLFF. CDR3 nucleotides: TGTGCCAGCAGCAACAGGGGGGGAAATGAAAAACTGTTTTTT. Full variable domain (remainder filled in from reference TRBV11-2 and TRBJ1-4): EAGVAQSPRYKIIEKRQSVAFWCNPISGHATLYWYQQILGQGPKLLIQFQNNGVVDDSQLPKDRFSAERLKGVDSTLKIQPAKLEDSAVYLCASSNRGGNEKLFFGSGTQLSVL.

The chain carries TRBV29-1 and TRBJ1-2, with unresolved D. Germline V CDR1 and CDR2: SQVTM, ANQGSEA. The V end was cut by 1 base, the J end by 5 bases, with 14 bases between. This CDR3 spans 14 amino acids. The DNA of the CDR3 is TGCAGCGTTGAAGTATGGGCAGGACCTTATGGCTACACCTTC. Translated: CSVEVWAGPYGYTF.

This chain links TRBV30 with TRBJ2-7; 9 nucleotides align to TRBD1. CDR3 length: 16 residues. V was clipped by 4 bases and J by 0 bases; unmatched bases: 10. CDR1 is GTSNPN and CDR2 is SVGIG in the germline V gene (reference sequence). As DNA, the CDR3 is TGTGCCTGGACCCCTCAGGGACAGGGAAACTCCTACGAGCAGTACTTC. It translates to CAWTPQGQGNSYEQYF.

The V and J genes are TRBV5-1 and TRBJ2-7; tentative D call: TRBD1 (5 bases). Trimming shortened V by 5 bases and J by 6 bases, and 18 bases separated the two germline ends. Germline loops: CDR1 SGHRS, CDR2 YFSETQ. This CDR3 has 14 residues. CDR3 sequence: CASSPTQGKGEQYF. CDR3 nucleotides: TGCGCCAGCAGTCCAACGCAGGGTAAAGGCGAGCAGTACTTC.

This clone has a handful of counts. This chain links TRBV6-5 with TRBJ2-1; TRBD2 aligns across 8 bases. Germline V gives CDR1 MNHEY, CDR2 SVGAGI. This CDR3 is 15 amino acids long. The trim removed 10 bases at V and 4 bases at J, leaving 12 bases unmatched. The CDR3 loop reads CATRAGTSSYNEQFF. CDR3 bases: TGTGCCACAAGGGCCGGGACTAGTTCGTACAATGAGCAGTTCTTC.

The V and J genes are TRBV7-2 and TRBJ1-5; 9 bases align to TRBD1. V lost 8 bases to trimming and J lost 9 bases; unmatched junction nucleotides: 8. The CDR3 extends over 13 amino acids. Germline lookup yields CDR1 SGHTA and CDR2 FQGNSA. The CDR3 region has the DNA TGTGCCAGCGGGTCGGACAGGGGTCGGCCCCAGCATTTT. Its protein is CASGSDRGRPQHF.

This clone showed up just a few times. The CDR3, as DNA: TGCAGCGCTTCCGGGGGGGCCTACGAGCAGTACTTC. Amino acid sequence: CSASGGAYEQYF. The chain links TRBV29-1 to TRBJ2-7; TRBD2 matches at 8 bases. With V trimmed by 7 bases and J by 2 bases, 4 bases remained unmatched. This CDR3 contains 12 residues. Per germline, CDR1 SQVTM and CDR2 ANQGSEA.

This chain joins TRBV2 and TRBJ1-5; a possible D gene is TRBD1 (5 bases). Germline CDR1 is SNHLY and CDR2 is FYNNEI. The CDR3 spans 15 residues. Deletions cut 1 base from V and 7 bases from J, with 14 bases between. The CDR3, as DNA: TGTGCCAGCAGTGAAGAAAGGGGATTTGGCCAGCCCCAGCATTTT. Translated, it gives CASSEERGFGQPQHF. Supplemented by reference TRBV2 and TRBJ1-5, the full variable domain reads EPEVTQTPSHQVTQMGQEVILRCVPISNHLYFYWYRQILGQKVEFLVSFYNNEISEKSEIFDDQFSVERPDGSNFTLKIRSTKLEDSAMYFCASSEERGFGQPQHFGDGTRLSIL.

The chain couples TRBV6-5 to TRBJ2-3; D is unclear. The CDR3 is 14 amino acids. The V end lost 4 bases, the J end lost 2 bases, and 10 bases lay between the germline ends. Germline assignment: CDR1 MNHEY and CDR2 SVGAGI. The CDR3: CASSWGRATDTQYF. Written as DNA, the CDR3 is TGTGCCAGCAGTTGGGGTCGGGCCACAGATACGCAGTATTTT.

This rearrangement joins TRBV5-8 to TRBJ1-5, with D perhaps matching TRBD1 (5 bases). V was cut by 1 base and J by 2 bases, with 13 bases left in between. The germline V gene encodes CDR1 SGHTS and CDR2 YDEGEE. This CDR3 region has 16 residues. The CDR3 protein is CASSLRAGTGNQPQHF. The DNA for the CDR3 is TGTGCCAGCAGCTTGAGGGCAGGGACGGGCAATCAGCCCCAGCATTTT.

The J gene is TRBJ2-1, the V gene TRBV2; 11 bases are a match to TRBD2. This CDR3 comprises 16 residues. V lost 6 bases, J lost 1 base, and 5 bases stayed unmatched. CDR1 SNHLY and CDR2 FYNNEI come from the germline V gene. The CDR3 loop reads CASRDSGGASYNEQFF. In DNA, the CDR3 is TGTGCCAGCAGGGATAGCGGGGGGGCGTCCTACAATGAGCAGTTCTTC.

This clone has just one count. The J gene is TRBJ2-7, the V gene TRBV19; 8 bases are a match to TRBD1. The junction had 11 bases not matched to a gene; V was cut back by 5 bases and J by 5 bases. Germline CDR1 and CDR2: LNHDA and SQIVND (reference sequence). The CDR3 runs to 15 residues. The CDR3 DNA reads TGTGCCAGTAGTCAAGCCAGGGGGCCTGGCGACGAGCAGTACTTC. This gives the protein CASSQARGPGDEQYF.

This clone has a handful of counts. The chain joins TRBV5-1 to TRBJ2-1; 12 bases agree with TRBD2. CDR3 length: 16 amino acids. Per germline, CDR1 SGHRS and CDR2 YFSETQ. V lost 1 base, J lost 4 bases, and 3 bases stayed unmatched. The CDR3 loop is CASSLLAGGSYNEQFF. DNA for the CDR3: TGCGCCAGCAGCTTGCTAGCGGGGGGGTCGTACAATGAGCAGTTCTTC.

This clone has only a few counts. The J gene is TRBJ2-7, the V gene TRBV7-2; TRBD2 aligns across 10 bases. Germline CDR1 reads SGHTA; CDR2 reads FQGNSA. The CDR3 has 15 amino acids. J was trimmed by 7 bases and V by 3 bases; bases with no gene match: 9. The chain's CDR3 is CASSFDSGGPEEQYF. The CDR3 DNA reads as TGTGCCAGCAGCTTCGATAGCGGGGGGCCCGAAGAGCAGTACTTC.

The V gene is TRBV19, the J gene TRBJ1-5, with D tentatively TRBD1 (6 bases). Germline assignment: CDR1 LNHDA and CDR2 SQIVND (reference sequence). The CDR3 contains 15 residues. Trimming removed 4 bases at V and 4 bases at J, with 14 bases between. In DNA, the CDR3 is TGTGCCAGTAGTAGGGGGCAGGGAGAGAATCAGCCCCAGCATTTT. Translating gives CASSRGQGENQPQHF.

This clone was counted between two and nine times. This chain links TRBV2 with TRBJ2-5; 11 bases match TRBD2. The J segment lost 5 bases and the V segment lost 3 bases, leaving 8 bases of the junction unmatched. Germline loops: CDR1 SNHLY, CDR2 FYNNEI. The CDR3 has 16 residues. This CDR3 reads CASSDIGTSGWETQYF. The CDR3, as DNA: TGTGCCAGCAGTGACATTGGGACTAGCGGTTGGGAGACCCAGTACTTC.

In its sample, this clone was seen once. The CDR3 reads CATSRESDTQYF. In DNA form, the CDR3 reads TGTGCCACCAGCAGAGAGTCGGATACGCAGTATTTT. The chain carries TRBV15 and TRBJ2-3; D gene ambiguous. CDR1 is LNHNV, CDR2 YYDKDF, per germline (reference sequence). V lost 0 bases and J lost 6, with 4 bases in between. CDR3 length equals 12 residues.

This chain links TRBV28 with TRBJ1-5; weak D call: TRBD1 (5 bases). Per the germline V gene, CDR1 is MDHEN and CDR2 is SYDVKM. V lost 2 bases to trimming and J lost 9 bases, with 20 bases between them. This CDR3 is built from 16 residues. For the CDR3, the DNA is TGTGCCAGCAGTTTAATAGGGACCTCGCCCGGTCGGCCCCAGCATTTT. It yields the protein CASSLIGTSPGRPQHF.

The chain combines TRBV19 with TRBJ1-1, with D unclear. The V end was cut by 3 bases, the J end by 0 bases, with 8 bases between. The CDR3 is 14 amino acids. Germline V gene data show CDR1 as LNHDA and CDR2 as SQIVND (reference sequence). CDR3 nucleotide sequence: TGTGCCAGTAGTATGCCCGACATGAACACTGAAGCTTTCTTT. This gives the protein CASSMPDMNTEAFF. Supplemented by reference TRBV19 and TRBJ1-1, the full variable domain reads DGGITQSPKYLFRKEGQNVTLSCEQNLNHDAMYWYRQDPGQGLRLIYYSQIVNDFQKGDIAEGYSVSREKKESFPLTVTSAQKNPTAFYLCASSMPDMNTEAFFGQGTRLTVV.

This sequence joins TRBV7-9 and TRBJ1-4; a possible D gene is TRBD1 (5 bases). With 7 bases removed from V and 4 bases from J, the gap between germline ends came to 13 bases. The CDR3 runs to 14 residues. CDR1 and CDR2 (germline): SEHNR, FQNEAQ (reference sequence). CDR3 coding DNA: TGTGCCAGCATCGCGGCGGGGGTTAATGAAAAACTGTTTTTT. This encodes CASIAAGVNEKLFF.

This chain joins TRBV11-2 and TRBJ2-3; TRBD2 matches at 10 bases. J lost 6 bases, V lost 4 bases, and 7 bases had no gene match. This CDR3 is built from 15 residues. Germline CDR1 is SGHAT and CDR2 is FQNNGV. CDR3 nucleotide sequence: TGTGCCAGCAGCTCCCAGCGGGGGGGTGCGGATACGCAGTATTTT. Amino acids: CASSSQRGGADTQYF.

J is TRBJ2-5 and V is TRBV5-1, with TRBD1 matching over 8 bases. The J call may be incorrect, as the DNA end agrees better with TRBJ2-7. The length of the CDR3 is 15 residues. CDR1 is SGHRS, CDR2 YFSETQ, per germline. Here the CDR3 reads CASSLPDRAGYEQYF. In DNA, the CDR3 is TGCGCCAGCAGCTTGCCGGACAGGGCTGGGTACGAGCAGTACTTC.

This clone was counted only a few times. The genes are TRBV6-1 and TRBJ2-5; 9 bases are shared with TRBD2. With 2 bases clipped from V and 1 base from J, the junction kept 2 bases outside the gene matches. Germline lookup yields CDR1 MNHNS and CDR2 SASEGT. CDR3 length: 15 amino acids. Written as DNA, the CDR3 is TGTGCCAGCAGTGAAATGCGGGGGGGCCAAGAGACCCAGTACTTC. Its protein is CASSEMRGGQETQYF.

The CDR3 sequence is CASSPQTGVETQYF. The DNA for the CDR3 is TGTGCCAGCAGTCCCCAGACAGGCGTAGAGACCCAGTACTTC. The chain couples TRBV6-1 to TRBJ2-5, with D tentatively TRBD1 (6 bases). V shed 5 bases and J shed 4 bases, with 14 bases lying between them. Per germline, CDR1 MNHNS and CDR2 SASEGT. The CDR3 runs to 14 residues.

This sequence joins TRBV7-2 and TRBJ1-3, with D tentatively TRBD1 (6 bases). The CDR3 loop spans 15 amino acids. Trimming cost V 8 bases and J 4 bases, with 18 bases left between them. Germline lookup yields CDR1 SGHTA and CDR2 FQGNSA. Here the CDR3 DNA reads TGTGCCAGCGGAAGACAGGTTCCGTCCGGAAACACCATATATTTT. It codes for CASGRQVPSGNTIYF.

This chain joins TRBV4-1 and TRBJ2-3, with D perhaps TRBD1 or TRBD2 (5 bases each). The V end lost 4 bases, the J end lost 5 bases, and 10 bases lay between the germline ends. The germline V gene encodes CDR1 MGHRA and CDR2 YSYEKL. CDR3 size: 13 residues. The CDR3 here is CASSPGPLDTQYF. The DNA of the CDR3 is TGCGCCAGCAGCCCGGGACCATTAGATACGCAGTATTTT.

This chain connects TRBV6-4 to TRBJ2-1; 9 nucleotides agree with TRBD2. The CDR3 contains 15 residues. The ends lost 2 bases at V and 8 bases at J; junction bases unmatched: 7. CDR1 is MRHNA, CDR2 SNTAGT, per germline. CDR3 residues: CASSDTGLASHEQFF. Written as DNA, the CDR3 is TGTGCCAGCAGTGACACGGGACTAGCAAGTCATGAGCAGTTCTTC.

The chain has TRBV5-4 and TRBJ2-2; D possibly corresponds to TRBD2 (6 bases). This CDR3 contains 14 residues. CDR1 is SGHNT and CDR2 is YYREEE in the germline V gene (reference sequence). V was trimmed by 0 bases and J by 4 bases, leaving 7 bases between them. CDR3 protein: CASSLAGGTGELFF. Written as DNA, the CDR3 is TGTGCCAGCAGCTTGGCCGGGGGCACCGGGGAGCTGTTTTTT.

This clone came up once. CDR3: CASTFGIETQYF. The DNA for the CDR3 is TGTGCCAGCACATTCGGGATAGAGACCCAGTACTTC. This rearrangement joins TRBV2 to TRBJ2-5, with D possibly TRBD2 on 5 matching bases. CDR3 length: 12 amino acids. CDR1 SNHLY and CDR2 FYNNEI come from the germline V gene. The V end was cut by 7 bases, the J end by 4 bases, with 10 bases between.